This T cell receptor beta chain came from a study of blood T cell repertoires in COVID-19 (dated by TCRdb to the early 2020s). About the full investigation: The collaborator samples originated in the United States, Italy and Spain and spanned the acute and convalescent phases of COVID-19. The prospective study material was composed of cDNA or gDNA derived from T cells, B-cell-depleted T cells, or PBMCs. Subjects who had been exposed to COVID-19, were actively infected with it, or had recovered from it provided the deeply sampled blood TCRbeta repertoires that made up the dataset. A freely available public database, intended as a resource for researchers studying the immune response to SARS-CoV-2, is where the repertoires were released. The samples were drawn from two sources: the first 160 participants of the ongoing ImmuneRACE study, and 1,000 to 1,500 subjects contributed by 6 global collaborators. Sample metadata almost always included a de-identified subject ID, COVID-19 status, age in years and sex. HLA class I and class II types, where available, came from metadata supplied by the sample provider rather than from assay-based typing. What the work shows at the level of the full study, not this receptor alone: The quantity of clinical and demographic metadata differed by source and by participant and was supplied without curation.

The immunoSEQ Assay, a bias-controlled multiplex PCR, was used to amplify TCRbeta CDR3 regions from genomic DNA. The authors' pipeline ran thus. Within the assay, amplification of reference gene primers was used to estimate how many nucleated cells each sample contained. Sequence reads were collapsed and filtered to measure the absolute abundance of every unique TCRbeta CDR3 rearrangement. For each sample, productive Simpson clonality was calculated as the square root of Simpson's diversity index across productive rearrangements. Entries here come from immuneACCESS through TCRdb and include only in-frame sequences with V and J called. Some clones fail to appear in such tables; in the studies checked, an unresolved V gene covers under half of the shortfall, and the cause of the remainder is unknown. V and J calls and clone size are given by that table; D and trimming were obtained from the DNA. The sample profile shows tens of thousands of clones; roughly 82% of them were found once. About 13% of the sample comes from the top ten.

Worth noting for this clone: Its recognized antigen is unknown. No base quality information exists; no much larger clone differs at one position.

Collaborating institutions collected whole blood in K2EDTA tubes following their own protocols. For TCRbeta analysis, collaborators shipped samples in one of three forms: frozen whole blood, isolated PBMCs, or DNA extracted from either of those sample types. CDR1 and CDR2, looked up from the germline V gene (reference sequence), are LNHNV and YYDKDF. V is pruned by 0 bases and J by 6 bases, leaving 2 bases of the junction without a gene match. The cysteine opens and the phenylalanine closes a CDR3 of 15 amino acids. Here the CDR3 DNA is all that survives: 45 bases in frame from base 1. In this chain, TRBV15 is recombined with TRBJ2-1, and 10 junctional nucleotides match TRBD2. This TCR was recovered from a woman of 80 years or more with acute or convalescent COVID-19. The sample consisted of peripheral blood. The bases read TGTGCCACCAGCAGAGATCGACTAGCGGGCAATGAGCAGTTCTTC. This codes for CATSRDRLAGNEQFF.